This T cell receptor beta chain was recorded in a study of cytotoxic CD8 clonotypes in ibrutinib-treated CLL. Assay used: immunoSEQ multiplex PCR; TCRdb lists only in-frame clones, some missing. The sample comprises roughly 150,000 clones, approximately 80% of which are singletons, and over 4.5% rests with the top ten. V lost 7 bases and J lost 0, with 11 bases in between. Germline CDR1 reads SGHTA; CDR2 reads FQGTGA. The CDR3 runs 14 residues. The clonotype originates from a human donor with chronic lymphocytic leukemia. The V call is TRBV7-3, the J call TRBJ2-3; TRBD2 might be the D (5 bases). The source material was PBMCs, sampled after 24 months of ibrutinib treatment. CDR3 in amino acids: CASTSGGSTDTQYF. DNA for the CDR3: TGTGCCAGCACCTCGGGCGGGAGCACAGATACGCAGTATTTT.